This T cell receptor (beta chain) was profiled in a study of blood T cells in healthy people across ages. The use of a sample-barcoded 5' primer and a J-beta primer mix characterized a second PCR of about 6 to 12 cycles. There were at least 3 million CDR3-containing paired-end reads obtained from each sample. A single record per CDR3 protein comes from TCRdb applying MiXCR to the 5' RACE reads. The table shows hundreds of thousands of distinct CDR3 sequences, with around a fifth occurring only once. The V gene lost 5 bases and the J gene lost 10 bases, with 18 bases spanning the gap. The CDR3 runs 14 residues. Germline loops: CDR1 PRHDT, CDR2 FYEKMQ (reference sequence). Each sample yielded at least 5.5 micrograms of PBMC total RNA. Findings of the study overall: Those diversity estimates obtained from one million T cells were thought to be underestimates.

This clonotype has just one count. What it binds is not known. The sequence derives from a man between 65 and 85 years old in good health. The sequencing input was blood. The chain links TRBV13 to TRBJ2-1; D not resolved. As DNA, the CDR3 is TGTGCCAGCAGCAAAGGAGTATCGGTGCGGGAGCAGTTCTTC. Translation gives CASSKGVSVREQFF.